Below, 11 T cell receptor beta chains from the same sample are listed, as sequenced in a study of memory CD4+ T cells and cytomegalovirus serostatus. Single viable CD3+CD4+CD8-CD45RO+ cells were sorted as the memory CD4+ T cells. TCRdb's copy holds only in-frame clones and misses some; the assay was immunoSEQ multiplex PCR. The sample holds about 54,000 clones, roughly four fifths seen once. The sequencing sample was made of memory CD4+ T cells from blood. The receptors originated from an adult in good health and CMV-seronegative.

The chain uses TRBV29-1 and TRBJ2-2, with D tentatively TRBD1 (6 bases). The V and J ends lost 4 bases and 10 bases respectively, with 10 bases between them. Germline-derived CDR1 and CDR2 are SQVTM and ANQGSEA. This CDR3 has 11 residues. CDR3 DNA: TGCAGCGTTGTGTGGGGACAGGAGCTGTTTTTT. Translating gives CSVVWGQELFF.

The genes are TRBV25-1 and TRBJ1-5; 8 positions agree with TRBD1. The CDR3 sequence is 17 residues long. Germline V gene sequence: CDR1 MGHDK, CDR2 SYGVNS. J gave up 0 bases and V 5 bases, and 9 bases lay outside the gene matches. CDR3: CASSLWGTGDSNQPQHF. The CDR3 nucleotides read TGTGCCAGCAGTCTATGGGGGACAGGTGATAGCAATCAGCCCCAGCATTTT.

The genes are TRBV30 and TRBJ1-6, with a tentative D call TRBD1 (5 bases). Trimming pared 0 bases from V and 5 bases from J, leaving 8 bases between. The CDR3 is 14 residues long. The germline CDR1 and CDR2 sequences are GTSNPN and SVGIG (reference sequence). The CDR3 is CAWSVTGDNSPLHF. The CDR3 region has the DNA TGTGCCTGGAGTGTTACAGGTGATAATTCACCCCTCCACTTT. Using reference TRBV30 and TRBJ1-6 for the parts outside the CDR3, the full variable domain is SQTIHQWPATLVQPVGSPLSLECTVEGTSNPNLYWYRQAAGRGLQLLFYSVGIGQISSEVPQNLSASRPQDRQFILSSKKLLLSDSGFYLCAWSVTGDNSPLHFGNGTRLTVT.

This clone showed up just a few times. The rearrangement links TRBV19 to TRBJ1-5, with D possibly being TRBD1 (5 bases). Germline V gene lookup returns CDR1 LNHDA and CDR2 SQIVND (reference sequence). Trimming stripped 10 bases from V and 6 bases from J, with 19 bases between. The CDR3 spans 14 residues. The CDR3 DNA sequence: TGTGCCACCCATGTCGGGGGGGGTGTTCAGCCCCAGCATTTT. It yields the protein CATHVGGGVQPQHF.

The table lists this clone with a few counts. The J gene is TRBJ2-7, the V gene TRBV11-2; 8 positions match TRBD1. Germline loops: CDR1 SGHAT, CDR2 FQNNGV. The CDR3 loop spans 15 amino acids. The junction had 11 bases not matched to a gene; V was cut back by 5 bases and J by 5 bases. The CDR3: CASSLRAQGGHEQYF. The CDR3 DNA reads TGTGCCAGCAGCCTTAGGGCACAGGGGGGCCACGAGCAGTACTTC.

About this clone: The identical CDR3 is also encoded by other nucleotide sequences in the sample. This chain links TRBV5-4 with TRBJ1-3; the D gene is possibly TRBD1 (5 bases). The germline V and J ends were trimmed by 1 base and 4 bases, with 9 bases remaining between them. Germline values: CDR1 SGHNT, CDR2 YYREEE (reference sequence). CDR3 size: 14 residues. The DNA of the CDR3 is TGTGCCAGCAGCTTGCAGGGCAGCGGAAACACCATATATTTT. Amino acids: CASSLQGSGNTIYF. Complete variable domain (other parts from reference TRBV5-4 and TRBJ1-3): ETGVTQSPTHLIKTRGQQVTLRCSSQSGHNTVSWYQQALGQGPQFIFQYYREEENGRGNFPPRFSGLQFPNYSSELNVNALELDDSALYLCASSLQGSGNTIYFGEGSWLTVV.

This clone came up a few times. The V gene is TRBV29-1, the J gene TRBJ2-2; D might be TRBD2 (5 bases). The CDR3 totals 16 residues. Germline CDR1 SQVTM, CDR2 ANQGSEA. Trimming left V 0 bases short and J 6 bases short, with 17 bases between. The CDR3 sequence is CSVEDSGIGSAGELFF. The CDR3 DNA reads TGCAGCGTTGAAGACAGCGGCATAGGGAGTGCCGGGGAGCTGTTTTTT.

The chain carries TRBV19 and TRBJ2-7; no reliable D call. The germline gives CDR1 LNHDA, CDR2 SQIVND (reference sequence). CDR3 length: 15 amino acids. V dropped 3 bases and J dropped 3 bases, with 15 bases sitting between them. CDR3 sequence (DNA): TGTGCCAGTAGTATCCAGTCCGGACCTCGCTACGAGCAGTACTTC. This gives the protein CASSIQSGPRYEQYF.

In DNA form, the CDR3 reads TGTGCCAGCAGCTTAACGAACGGGAACACTGAAGCTTTCTTT. Protein: CASSLTNGNTEAFF. The chain recombines TRBV7-3 with TRBJ1-1; D remains unclear. Trimming removed 0 bases at V and 1 base at J, with 6 bases between. CDR3 length: 14 amino acids. Germline-derived CDR1 and CDR2 are SGHTA and FQGTGA.

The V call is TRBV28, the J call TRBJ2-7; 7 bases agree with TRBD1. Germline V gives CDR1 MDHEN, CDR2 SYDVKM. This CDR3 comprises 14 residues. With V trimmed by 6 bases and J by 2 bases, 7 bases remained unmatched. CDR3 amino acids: CASRWVDRAYEQYF. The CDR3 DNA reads TGTGCCAGCAGGTGGGTAGACAGGGCCTACGAGCAGTACTTC.

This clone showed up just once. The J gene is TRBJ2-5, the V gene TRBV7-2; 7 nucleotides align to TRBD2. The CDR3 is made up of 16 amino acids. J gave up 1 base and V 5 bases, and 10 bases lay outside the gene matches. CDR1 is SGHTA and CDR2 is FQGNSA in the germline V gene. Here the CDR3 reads CASSLSGRGTQETQYF. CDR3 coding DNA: TGTGCCAGCAGCCTATCGGGGCGGGGGACCCAAGAGACCCAGTACTTC.